One and the same sample provided the 30 T cell receptor beta chains below, sequenced in a study of blood T cells in healthy people across ages. A second PCR of about 7 to 12 cycles used a sample-barcoded 5' primer and a J-beta primer mix. MiXCR, applied by TCRdb to the 5' RACE reads, yields one record per CDR3 protein. This table holds under 2 million distinct CDR3 sequences, roughly 32% found once. What was sequenced was blood. These receptors all come from a woman aged 25 to 39 in good health.

CDR3 nucleotide sequence: TGTGCCAGCAGCCCTGCGGGGGGGTGGGAGCAGTACTTC. This codes for CASSPAGGWEQYF. The V and J genes are TRBV3-1 and TRBJ2-7; 9 nucleotides match TRBD2. Germline V lookup: CDR1 LGHDT, CDR2 YNNKEL (reference sequence). The CDR3 is 13 residues long. J lost 7 bases, V lost 4 bases, and 5 bases had no gene match.

This clonotype was recorded at least ten times. This sequence joins TRBV9 and TRBJ2-3, with D possibly being TRBD2 (6 bases). Germline loops: CDR1 SGDLS, CDR2 YYNGEE. Trimming stripped 3 bases from V and 2 bases from J, with 13 bases between. There are 15 residues in the CDR3. CDR3 sequence (DNA): TGTGCCAGCAGCGCCCGACTAGGAATCACAGATACGCAGTATTTT. Encoded protein: CASSARLGITDTQYF.

The chain employs TRBV2 and TRBJ2-3; D possibly matches TRBD1 or TRBD2 (5 bases each). Germline loops: CDR1 SNHLY, CDR2 FYNNEI. The CDR3 is 14 amino acids. Trimming removed 5 bases from V and 3 bases from J, with 12 bases in between. The CDR3 region is CASSLMGETDTQYF. The DNA for the CDR3 is TGTGCCAGCAGTCTAATGGGGGAGACAGATACGCAGTATTTT.

This clonotype was seen only once. The rearrangement joins TRBV27 to TRBJ2-7; D might be TRBD1 (7 bases). The better agreement between TRBJ2-5 and the DNA end casts doubt on the J call. CDR1 MNHEY and CDR2 SMNVEV come from the germline V gene (reference sequence). There are 15 residues in the CDR3. In nucleotides, the CDR3 is TGTGCCAGCATGCCTAGCAGGGGGGCATGGGAGACCCAGTACTTC. Its translation: CASMPSRGAWETQYF.

The J gene is TRBJ1-1, the V gene TRBV30; D remains ambiguous. Germline-derived CDR1 and CDR2 are GTSNPN and SVGIG (reference sequence). The CDR3 runs to 11 residues. V shed 3 bases and J shed 7 bases, with 9 bases lying between them. In nucleotides, the CDR3 is TGTGCCTGGAGACGGACCTTTGAAGCTTTCTTT. Amino acid sequence: CAWRRTFEAFF.

Only a few counts were recorded for this clonotype. The V and J genes are TRBV15 and TRBJ2-7; no definite D call. This CDR3 region has 12 residues. CDR1 and CDR2 from the germline V gene are LNHNV and YYDKDF (reference sequence). The ends were cut back, 1 base at V and 4 bases at J, with 5 bases in the middle. The CDR3 coding sequence is TGTGCCACCAGCAGAGTCGGGTACGAGCAGTACTTC. This codes for CATSRVGYEQYF.

This clonotype has more than one count but fewer than ten. The genes are TRBV27 and TRBJ2-1; 10 nucleotides align to TRBD2. The CDR3 length is 19 residues. With 5 bases clipped from V and 2 bases from J, the junction kept 15 bases outside the gene matches. CDR1 MNHEY and CDR2 SMNVEV come from the germline V gene (reference sequence). CDR3 nucleotide sequence: TGTGCCAGCAGTAAGAGCCCAACCCTAGCGGGAGTGGCCTACAATGAGCAGTTCTTC. It yields the protein CASSKSPTLAGVAYNEQFF.

There are a few counts of this clonotype. The rearrangement uses TRBV4-1 and TRBJ2-3, with 12 bases fitting TRBD2. Per the germline V gene, CDR1 is MGHRA and CDR2 is YSYEKL. There are 17 residues in the CDR3. Trimming at V came to 2 bases and at J to 2 bases, leaving 5 bases not matched to a gene. CDR3 DNA sequence: TGCGCCAGCAGCCAAACCCGACTAGCGGGGGTCACAGATACGCAGTATTTT. It codes for CASSQTRLAGVTDTQYF.

The table lists this clonotype with a few counts. The V gene is TRBV4-2, the J gene TRBJ2-7; the match to TRBD2 covers 8 bases. Trimming at V came to 0 bases and at J to 7 bases, leaving 11 bases not matched to a gene. There are 16 residues in the CDR3. The V gene's germline CDR1 is LGHNA and CDR2 YNFKEQ. The DNA for the CDR3 is TGTGCCAGCAGCCAAGATATTAGCGGGATCGGATGGGAGCAGTACTTC. Its protein product is CASSQDISGIGWEQYF.

This clonotype showed up just a few times. This rearrangement joins TRBV7-8 to TRBJ1-4, with 7 bases identical to TRBD1. V gave up 3 bases and J gave up 0 bases; unmatched junction bases: 1. Germline values: CDR1 SGHVS, CDR2 FQNEAQ. The CDR3 is made up of 15 amino acids. The CDR3 coding sequence is TGTGCCAGCAGCTTCGACAGGGCAACTAATGAAAAACTGTTTTTT. Amino acid sequence: CASSFDRATNEKLFF.

The chain links TRBV20-1 to TRBJ1-2, with 9 bases lining up with TRBD1. J was trimmed by 2 bases and V by 5 bases; bases with no gene match: 12. Germline V gene lookup returns CDR1 DFQATT and CDR2 SNEGSKA (reference sequence). This CDR3 contains 16 residues. CDR3 in amino acids: CSAGGRGQGYNYGYTF. CDR3 bases: TGCAGTGCTGGGGGCCGGGGACAGGGATACAACTATGGCTACACCTTC.

There are many counts of this clonotype. This chain uses TRBV7-3 with TRBJ2-1, with D maybe TRBD2 (5 bases). The CDR3 runs to 12 residues. V lost 5 bases and J 10 bases, leaving 12 bases between the germline ends. Germline CDR1 reads SGHTA; CDR2 reads FQGTGA. The CDR3 sequence is CASSPPGGEQFF. CDR3 coding DNA: TGTGCCAGCAGCCCCCCAGGAGGAGAGCAGTTCTTC.

The chain employs TRBV20-1 and TRBJ2-6; D possibly corresponds to TRBD1 (5 bases). From germline, CDR1 is DFQATT and CDR2 SNEGSKA (reference sequence). This CDR3 has 15 amino acids. The V end lost 0 bases, the J end lost 2 bases, and 8 bases lay between the germline ends. CDR3 bases: TGCAGTGCTAGAGATCAGGGCCCTGGGGCCAACGTCCTGACTTTC. As protein: CSARDQGPGANVLTF.

The chain uses TRBV5-4 and TRBJ2-2, with D unclear. Trimming stripped 2 bases from V and 4 bases from J, with 21 bases between. This CDR3 comprises 18 residues. CDR1 is SGHNT, CDR2 YYREEE, per germline (reference sequence). The chain's CDR3 is CASSLSDSPGMTTGELFF. Here the CDR3 DNA reads TGTGCCAGCAGCTTATCTGACTCGCCGGGTATGACCACCGGGGAGCTGTTTTTT.

This CDR3 reads CASSLSSGRVGETQYF. The CDR3 nucleotides are TGTGCCAGCAGTTTATCTAGCGGGAGAGTAGGGGAGACCCAGTACTTC. This sequence joins TRBV27 and TRBJ2-5; 9 bases are shared with TRBD2. The J segment lost 5 bases and the V segment lost 0 bases, leaving 7 bases of the junction unmatched. Germline V gene data show CDR1 as MNHEY and CDR2 as SMNVEV (reference sequence). This CDR3 is 16 amino acids long.

This clonotype was seen at least ten times. The chain couples TRBV13 to TRBJ2-7; D may be TRBD2 (5 bases). The CDR3 is 13 amino acids. CDR1 is PRHDT, CDR2 FYEKMQ, per germline (reference sequence). V lost 5 bases and J 3 bases, leaving 11 bases between the germline ends. The CDR3 DNA follows: TGTGCCAGCAGCCCGGGTGAGGGCTACGAGCAGTACTTC. This sequence encodes CASSPGEGYEQYF.

This clonotype came up a few times. The rearrangement links TRBV12-3 or TRBV12-4 to TRBJ2-5, with 11 nucleotides matching TRBD2. This CDR3 has 18 amino acids. V lost 7 bases to trimming and J lost 5 bases; unmatched junction nucleotides: 18. CDR3 amino acids: CASTKIPLAGGTRETQYF. For the CDR3, the DNA is TGTGCCAGCACCAAAATTCCCCTAGCGGGGGGCACCAGGGAGACCCAGTACTTC.

The chain is built from TRBV12-3 or TRBV12-4 and TRBJ2-3; no reliable D call. The CDR3 consists of 14 residues. Trimming took 6 bases from V and 4 from J, leaving 14 bases between them. The CDR3 sequence is CASRHRAPADTQYF. As DNA, the CDR3 is TGTGCCAGCAGACATAGAGCCCCCGCAGATACGCAGTATTTT.

The V and J genes are TRBV24-1 and TRBJ2-5; 9 nucleotides match TRBD1. The J call may not be correct, given that the DNA end is closer to TRBJ2-7. The germline CDR1 and CDR2 sequences are KGHDR and SFDVKD. The length of the CDR3 is 15 residues. CDR3 bases: TGTGCCACCAGCGATCCGAGAGGGACAGGGAACGAGCAGTACTTC. Its protein product is CATSDPRGTGNEQYF.

This clonotype was picked up a small number of times. The V and J genes are TRBV20-1 and TRBJ1-5; TRBD1 is a possible D gene (6 bases). V lost 5 bases, J lost 5 bases, and 13 bases lay in between. Per germline, CDR1 DFQATT and CDR2 SNEGSKA (reference sequence). The CDR3 has 13 residues. The CDR3 sequence: CSARRGADQPQHF. The CDR3 bases are TGCAGTGCTCGGCGGGGGGCGGATCAGCCCCAGCATTTT.

This chain connects TRBV21-1 to TRBJ2-1; the table calls TRBD1, which could not be checked here. TRBV21-1 is shown as a pseudogene. The CDR3 contains 17 residues. DNA of the CDR3: TGTGCCAGCAGCACCAAAGGAACAGGGGGAAAGGGCAATGAGCAGTTCTTC. This gives the protein CASSTKGTGGKGNEQFF.

V usage is TRBV18 and J usage is TRBJ2-5; D possibly corresponds to TRBD2 (5 bases). The CDR3 runs 15 residues. Germline-derived CDR1 and CDR2 are KGHSH and LQKENI. Between the trimmed V and J ends, which lost 2 bases and 3 bases, there was a span of 13 bases. This CDR3 reads CASSPRAGEKETQYF. CDR3 coding DNA: TGTGCCAGCTCACCAAGGGCCGGGGAAAAAGAGACCCAGTACTTC.

The V gene is TRBV7-3, the J gene TRBJ2-1; 7 positions match TRBD2. This CDR3 spans 13 amino acids. J gave up 15 bases and V 0 bases, and 8 bases lay outside the gene matches. Per the germline V gene, CDR1 is SGHTA and CDR2 is FQGTGA. CDR3 coding DNA: TGTGCCAGCAGCTTAACGGAGGGCGGGAGAAGGTTCTTC. Encoded protein: CASSLTEGGRRFF.

As regards this clonotype: The germline gene is not matched at one end of the junction; a read error may be the cause. The chain is built from TRBV20-1 and TRBJ1-2; D remains ambiguous. The CDR3 has 13 residues. Germline loops: CDR1 DFQATT, CDR2 SNEGSKA (reference sequence). CDR3 sequence reads: CSVRDLLIYGYTF. Written as DNA, the CDR3 is TGCAGTGTTAGAGATCTACTCATCTATGGCTACACCTTC.

The sample holds a few counts of this clonotype. The gene calls are TRBV13 and TRBJ2-1, with TRBD1 matching 10 bases. CDR1 and CDR2 (germline): PRHDT, FYEKMQ (reference sequence). The CDR3 spans 12 residues. The junction had 5 bases not matched to a gene; V was cut back by 5 bases and J by 13 bases. The DNA of the CDR3 is TGTGCCAGCAGCCCTGGGACAGGGGCACAGTTCTTC. Protein sequence: CASSPGTGAQFF.

The chain combines TRBV28 with TRBJ2-1, with 8 bases identical to TRBD2. Losses at the gene ends were 7 bases for V and 12 bases for J; bases not matched to a gene: 14. This CDR3 region has 14 residues. Germline CDR1 and CDR2: MDHEN and SYDVKM. The CDR3: CASTSGLATWGQFF. In nucleotides, the CDR3 is TGTGCCAGCACCTCCGGACTAGCTACATGGGGGCAGTTCTTC.

The chain's CDR3 is CASDGGGGDTQYF. CDR3 nucleotides: TGTGCCAGCGACGGGGGGGGGGGAGATACGCAGTATTTT. The rearrangement uses TRBV12-3 or TRBV12-4 and TRBJ2-3; 8 nucleotides align to TRBD2. The CDR3 is made up of 13 amino acids. With 8 bases clipped from V and 5 bases from J, the junction kept 6 bases outside the gene matches.

This clonotype turned up a few times. This chain joins TRBV7-9 and TRBJ2-7; TRBD1 might be the D (6 bases). CDR3 size: 15 residues. V dropped 5 bases and J dropped 6 bases, with 20 bases sitting between them. Germline CDR1 is SEHNR and CDR2 is FQNEAQ (reference sequence). The CDR3 DNA follows: TGTGCCAGCAGCCCCCTAGGGGTGGGGGCACTCGAGCAGTACTTC. Protein: CASSPLGVGALEQYF.

V usage is TRBV29-1 and J usage is TRBJ2-7; TRBD2 is a possible D gene (7 bases). V was trimmed by 4 bases and J by 5 bases, leaving 12 bases between them. The CDR3 covers 12 residues. Germline lookup yields CDR1 SQVTM and CDR2 ANQGSEA. CDR3 region: CSVGGGGNEQYF. The DNA of the CDR3 is TGCAGCGTTGGGGGAGGGGGTAACGAGCAGTACTTC.

V and J are TRBV9 and TRBJ2-3, with 14 bases identical to TRBD2. Germline CDR1 SGDLS, CDR2 YYNGEE. V shed 4 bases and J 4 bases; nucleotides not matched to a gene: 8. CDR3 length equals 17 residues. The DNA of the CDR3 is TGTGCCAGCAGCCTAAGACTAGCGGGGGGGCCCCCAGATACGCAGTATTTT. Its protein product is CASSLRLAGGPPDTQYF. The full variable domain, completed using reference TRBV9 and TRBJ2-3, is DSGVTQTPKHLITATGQRVTLRCSPRSGDLSVYWYQQSLDQGLQFLIQYYNGEERAKGNILERFSAQQFPDLHSELNLSSLELGDSALYFCASSLRLAGGPPDTQYFGPGTRLTVL.